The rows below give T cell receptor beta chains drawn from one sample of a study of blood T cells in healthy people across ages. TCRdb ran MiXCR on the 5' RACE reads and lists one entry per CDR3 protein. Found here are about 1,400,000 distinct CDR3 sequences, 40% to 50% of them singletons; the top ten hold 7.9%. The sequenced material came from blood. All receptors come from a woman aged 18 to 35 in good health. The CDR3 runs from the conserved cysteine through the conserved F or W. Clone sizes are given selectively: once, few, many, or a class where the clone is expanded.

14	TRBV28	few	CASSLSFSRYEQYF
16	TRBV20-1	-	CSARDPGDPLWTEAFF
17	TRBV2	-	CASSEAQGQTFSYEQYF
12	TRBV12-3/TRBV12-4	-	CASKTHGYGYTF
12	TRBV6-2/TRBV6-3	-	CASSYVRGLQYF
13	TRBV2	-	CASSEGGAHEQFF
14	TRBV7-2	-	CASSPGRTAYGYTF
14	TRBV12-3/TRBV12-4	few	CASTAGRRGYEQYF
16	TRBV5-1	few	CASSPGGASLTYGYTF
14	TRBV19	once	CASTFEGAGYGYTF
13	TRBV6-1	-	CASSESTGRGAFF
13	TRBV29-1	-	CSVDLGGRNEQFF
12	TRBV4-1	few	CASSHGDQPQHF
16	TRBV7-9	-	CASSILGEGTNEKLFF
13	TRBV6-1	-	CASSVSVWNEQFF
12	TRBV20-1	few	CSAGAGSYEQYF
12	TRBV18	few	CASSASPFEQYF
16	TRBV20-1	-	CSARDGGSQINEKLFF
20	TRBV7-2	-	CASSLEGLAGGINIYNEQFF
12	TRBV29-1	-	CSVDAGAYGYTF
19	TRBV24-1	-	CATSARGASGSSSYNEQYF
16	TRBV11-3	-	CASSLSGVIGYNEQYF
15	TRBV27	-	CASSLSTRGSTEAFF
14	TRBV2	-	CASKMTRGVDTQYF
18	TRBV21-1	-	CASSKTMAPRALNSPLHF
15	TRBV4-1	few	CASSLDPLGLGEQFF
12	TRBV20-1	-	CSATRDRDGYTF
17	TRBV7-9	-	CASSSRPSDRTNNEQFF
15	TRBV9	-	CASSVGDRVNSPLHF
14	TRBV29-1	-	CSAGAGALYNEQYF
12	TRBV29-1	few	CSGGGMNTEAFF
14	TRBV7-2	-	CASSLFSGGETQYF
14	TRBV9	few	CASSAPSARGGRYF
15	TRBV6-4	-	CASSALGLAADTQYF
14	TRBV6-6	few	CASSGTGQGGGYTF
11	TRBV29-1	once	CSVGVGSEQFF
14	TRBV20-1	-	CSARPQLSTDTQYF
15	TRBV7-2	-	CASSFWGTTNEKLFF
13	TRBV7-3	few	CASSVIREDTQYF
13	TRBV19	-	CASSPRQYDEQFF